This passage covers 31 T cell receptor beta chains from one sample sequenced in a study of blood T cell repertoires in COVID-19. Produced via immunoSEQ multiplex PCR; TCRdb's table is partial and in-frame only. Of hundreds of thousands of clones listed, about nine tenths were seen once; the top ten hold roughly 6.3%. Sequences were obtained from PBMCs or T cells enriched from blood (not recorded which). The receptors were gathered from a woman between 25 and 40 years old with acute COVID-19.

J is TRBJ1-2 and V is TRBV28; D is undetermined. Trimming cost V 9 bases and J 4 bases, with 15 bases left between them. Germline V gene lookup returns CDR1 MDHEN and CDR2 SYDVKM. The CDR3 runs 13 residues. The CDR3 bases are TGTGCCAGTAATCCTACACGGAGCTATGGCTACACCTTC. Its translation: CASNPTRSYGYTF.

V usage is TRBV27 and J usage is TRBJ2-5, with D perhaps matching TRBD2 (6 bases). The CDR3 has 12 residues. Trimming cost V 6 bases and J 7 bases, with 12 bases left between them. Looked up from germline, CDR1 is MNHEY and CDR2 is SMNVEV (reference sequence). The CDR3 loop reads CASRGGAGTQYF. CDR3 DNA sequence: TGTGCCAGCAGGGGCGGGGCCGGGACCCAGTACTTC.

The rearrangement joins TRBV7-9 to TRBJ1-4; 8 nucleotides match TRBD1. CDR3 length: 17 amino acids. The V and J ends lost 1 base and 8 bases, in that order; junction bases with no gene match: 12. Per the germline V gene, CDR1 is SEHNR and CDR2 is FQNEAQ (reference sequence). Written as DNA, the CDR3 is TGTGCCAGCAGCTTAGGGACAGGGAGCCCTGGCGGGGAAAAACTGTTTTTT. This translates into CASSLGTGSPGGEKLFF.

V usage is TRBV25-1 and J usage is TRBJ1-5; D remains ambiguous. The CDR3 has 13 residues. Germline V lookup: CDR1 MGHDK, CDR2 SYGVNS. The ends were cut back, 3 bases at V and 4 bases at J, with 7 bases in the middle. For the CDR3, the DNA is TGTGCCAGCAGTGACGGTGCGAATCAGCCCCAGCATTTT. This codes for CASSDGANQPQHF.

The chain employs TRBV27 and TRBJ2-1, with D tentatively TRBD1 (6 bases). Germline V gene lookup returns CDR1 MNHEY and CDR2 SMNVEV (reference sequence). The CDR3 contains 14 residues. Trimming left V 2 bases short and J 9 bases short, with 14 bases between. The CDR3 DNA is TGTGCCAGCAGTTTAAGGACAGATATAGTTGAGCAGTTCTTC. It codes for CASSLRTDIVEQFF.

This sequence joins TRBV6-5 and TRBJ2-1; 8 bases line up with TRBD1. The ends lost 7 bases at V and 5 bases at J; junction bases unmatched: 10. CDR3 length: 15 amino acids. Germline V gene sequence: CDR1 MNHEY, CDR2 SVGAGI. CDR3 sequence: CASTREGDRNNEQFF. CDR3 sequence (DNA): TGTGCCAGCACTCGTGAAGGGGACAGGAACAATGAGCAGTTCTTC.

This chain connects TRBV7-9 to TRBJ2-1, with a possible D match to TRBD1 (6 bases). Germline CDR1 is SEHNR and CDR2 is FQNEAQ (reference sequence). This CDR3 spans 16 amino acids. Trimming stripped 2 bases from V and 1 base from J, with 12 bases between. CDR3 amino acids: CASSLSGQGSYNEQFF. The DNA of the CDR3 is TGTGCCAGCAGCTTATCCGGCCAGGGGTCCTACAATGAGCAGTTCTTC.

The CDR3 nucleotides read TGTGCCAGCAGTTTACGGAGACGGGGAGAAAAACTGTTTTTT. Translating gives CASSLRRRGEKLFF. This chain uses TRBV27 with TRBJ1-4, with D uncertain. The length of the CDR3 is 14 residues. The V gene's germline CDR1 is MNHEY and CDR2 SMNVEV (reference sequence). Trimming stripped 2 bases from V and 8 bases from J, with 12 bases between.

This clone qualifies as large. This chain uses TRBV28 with TRBJ2-1; D gene unclear. This CDR3 is built from 12 residues. Trimming took 5 bases from V and 4 from J, leaving 6 bases between them. The germline V gene encodes CDR1 MDHEN and CDR2 SYDVKM. CDR3 region: CASSPIYNEQFF. Written as DNA, the CDR3 is TGTGCCAGCAGTCCAATTTACAATGAGCAGTTCTTC.

This clone was detected once. The V and J genes are TRBV10-2 and TRBJ2-1, with 11 bases that match TRBD2. V lost 6 bases, J lost 6 bases, and 7 bases stayed unmatched. This CDR3 contains 15 residues. Germline CDR1 WSHSY, CDR2 SAAADI. This CDR3 reads CASRPPGLAVNEQFF. The CDR3 nucleotides are TGCGCCAGCAGACCACCGGGACTAGCGGTCAATGAGCAGTTCTTC.

The chain couples TRBV28 to TRBJ2-5, with no clear D. This CDR3 comprises 12 residues. Germline values: CDR1 MDHEN, CDR2 SYDVKM. V shed 6 bases and J shed 7 bases, with 12 bases lying between them. CDR3 DNA sequence: TGTGCCAGCAGATTCGGTTCAGGGACCCAGTACTTC. It yields the protein CASRFGSGTQYF.

This clone has only one observation. The chain couples TRBV14 to TRBJ2-2; no reliable D call. The V end lost 0 bases, the J end lost 7 bases, and 12 bases lay between the germline ends. In germline, CDR1 is SGHDN, CDR2 FVKESK. The CDR3 covers 15 residues. The DNA for the CDR3 is TGTGCCAGCAGCCAAGATGGCAGGTGGTTCGGGGAGCTGTTTTTT. Its translation is CASSQDGRWFGELFF.

CDR3 protein: CASRRQGASYEQYF. The CDR3 region has the DNA TGTGCCAGCAGGCGACAGGGGGCCTCCTACGAGCAGTACTTC. The chain has TRBV2 and TRBJ2-7, with 10 nucleotides matching TRBD1. Germline-derived CDR1 and CDR2 are SNHLY and FYNNEI. The V segment lost 6 bases and the J segment 0 bases; nucleotides outside the gene matches: 2. There are 14 residues in the CDR3.

In its sample, this clone was seen a few times. The chain carries TRBV20-1 and TRBJ2-3; a possible D gene is TRBD2 (7 bases). The V end lost 3 bases, the J end lost 2 bases, and 15 bases lay between the germline ends. This CDR3 is 15 amino acids long. The V gene's germline CDR1 is DFQATT and CDR2 SNEGSKA (reference sequence). The CDR3 region has the DNA TGCAGTGCTAGTTGGGCGGGGGCCCTCACAGATACGCAGTATTTT. As protein: CSASWAGALTDTQYF.

This clone was seen a few times. V is TRBV19 and J is TRBJ1-2; a weak D match, TRBD1 (6 bases). With 1 base removed from V and 6 bases from J, the gap between germline ends came to 18 bases. The germline V gene encodes CDR1 LNHDA and CDR2 SQIVND (reference sequence). This CDR3 has 16 residues. The CDR3 sequence is CASSIGVGDIWNGYTF. The CDR3 DNA reads TGTGCCAGTAGTATAGGTGTTGGGGACATTTGGAATGGCTACACCTTC.

The chain recombines TRBV15 with TRBJ2-7, with 11 bases aligning to TRBD1. Germline CDR1 and CDR2: LNHNV and YYDKDF (reference sequence). V gave up 3 bases and J gave up 0 bases; unmatched junction bases: 1. This CDR3 spans 15 amino acids. The CDR3 sequence: CATSRGQGDSYEQYF. In DNA form, the CDR3 reads TGTGCCACCAGCAGGGGACAGGGGGACTCCTACGAGCAGTACTTC.

This chain uses TRBV28 with TRBJ1-6; 9 nucleotides align to TRBD1. Germline V gene data show CDR1 as MDHEN and CDR2 as SYDVKM. This CDR3 region has 15 residues. V trimming: 4 bases; J trimming: 10 bases; junction bases outside the gene matches: 8. CDR3 nucleotide sequence: TGTGCCAGCAGTTCCAGGGACAGGGCGGGATCACCCCTCCACTTT. It encodes CASSSRDRAGSPLHF. The variable domain in full, with the rest retrieved from reference TRBV28 and TRBJ1-6, is DVKVTQSSRYLVKRTGEKVFLECVQDMDHENMFWYRQDPGLGLRLIYFSYDVKMKEKGDIPEGYSVSREKKERFSLILESASTNQTSMYLCASSSRDRAGSPLHFGNGTRLTVT.

The CDR3 bases are TGTGCCAGCTCACCATTTAGCGGGGGATCCACAGATACGCAGTATTTT. This translates into CASSPFSGGSTDTQYF. This chain uses TRBV18 with TRBJ2-3; TRBD2 agrees at 9 bases. The V gene's germline CDR1 is KGHSH and CDR2 LQKENI. With 2 bases clipped from V and 2 bases from J, the junction kept 5 bases outside the gene matches. The CDR3 totals 16 residues.

This clone was seen only once. J is TRBJ2-5 and V is TRBV7-2, with D maybe TRBD1 (5 bases). The CDR3 is made up of 12 amino acids. The V gene lost 2 bases and the J gene lost 7 bases, with 8 bases spanning the gap. Germline CDR1 SGHTA, CDR2 FQGNSA. In DNA form, the CDR3 reads TGTGCCAGCAGCTTATATCAGGGGACCCAGTACTTC. Its protein is CASSLYQGTQYF.

The gene calls are TRBV6-2 or TRBV6-3 and TRBJ1-6; D not certain. CDR1 and CDR2 from the germline V gene are MNHEY and SVGEGT. The V and J ends lost 4 bases and 5 bases respectively, with 6 bases between them. The CDR3 loop spans 13 amino acids. Here the CDR3 DNA reads TGTGCCAGCAGTTTACAGAATAATTCACCCCTCCACTTT. As protein: CASSLQNNSPLHF.

The chain employs TRBV25-1 and TRBJ2-7; tentative D call: TRBD2 (6 bases). The CDR3 extends over 13 amino acids. V was cut by 8 bases and J by 6 bases, with 17 bases left in between. The germline CDR1 and CDR2 sequences are MGHDK and SYGVNS. In DNA form, the CDR3 reads TGTGCCAGCGGCCCCCGACTAGAAAGCGAGCAGTACTTC. As protein: CASGPRLESEQYF.

This clone was seen only a few times. The genes are TRBV12-3 or TRBV12-4 and TRBJ2-7, with D unresolved. Trimming pared 3 bases from V and 2 bases from J, leaving 5 bases between. The CDR3 has 12 residues. DNA of the CDR3: TGTGCCAGCAGTTTCTCCCCCTACGAGCAGTACTTC. Encoded protein: CASSFSPYEQYF.

The chain combines TRBV7-2 with TRBJ2-5; TRBD2 aligns across 9 bases. The CDR3 runs to 17 residues. Trimming took 1 base from V and 6 from J; bases not matched to a gene: 12. Germline CDR1 reads SGHTA; CDR2 reads FQGNSA. CDR3 nucleotides: TGTGCCAGCAGCTTAGTCATTCCTAGCGGGGAAGGAAAGACCCAGTACTTC. It specifies CASSLVIPSGEGKTQYF.

The genes are TRBV6-1 and TRBJ1-5, with D possibly being TRBD1 (5 bases). Germline values: CDR1 MNHNS, CDR2 SASEGT. The V gene lost 2 bases and the J gene lost 0 bases, with 11 bases spanning the gap. This CDR3 is 16 amino acids long. In nucleotides, the CDR3 is TGTGCCAGCAGTGAACGGGGGGGTTATAGCAATCAGCCCCAGCATTTT. Its protein is CASSERGGYSNQPQHF.

The genes are TRBV29-1 and TRBJ2-1; D not certain. Trimming pared 5 bases from V and 0 bases from J, leaving 8 bases between. CDR3 size: 13 residues. Per the germline V gene, CDR1 is SQVTM and CDR2 is ANQGSEA. CDR3 DNA: TGCAGCGTTCGCGGTGGCTCCTACAATGAGCAGTTCTTC. Its translation is CSVRGGSYNEQFF.

The chain links TRBV7-9 to TRBJ2-1; 11 nucleotides match TRBD2. There are 16 residues in the CDR3. The germline CDR1 and CDR2 sequences are SEHNR and FQNEAQ (reference sequence). V was pared by 5 bases and J by 4 bases, with 7 bases of the junction left unmatched. The CDR3 nucleotides read TGTGCCAGCAGCCCCCCCGGGACTAGCGGATACAATGAGCAGTTCTTC. Its translation is CASSPPGTSGYNEQFF.

This chain joins TRBV28 and TRBJ2-3; unclear D gene. V lost 6 bases, J lost 6 bases, and 10 bases lay in between. The CDR3 has 12 amino acids. Germline V CDR1 and CDR2: MDHEN, SYDVKM. CDR3 amino acids: CASRTSGDTQYF. The CDR3 DNA sequence: TGTGCCAGCAGAACTTCCGGGGATACGCAGTATTTT.

The genes are TRBV2 and TRBJ2-7; D is uncertain. This CDR3 spans 12 amino acids. Germline V gives CDR1 SNHLY, CDR2 FYNNEI. Trimming shortened V by 2 bases and J by 5 bases, and 7 bases separated the two germline ends. In DNA, the CDR3 is TGTGCCAGCAGTGAAACTCGAGACGAGCAGTACTTC. This codes for CASSETRDEQYF.

The chain is built from TRBV7-2 and TRBJ2-3, with 10 nucleotides matching TRBD2. The junction had 9 bases not matched to a gene; V was cut back by 5 bases and J by 4 bases. The CDR3 extends over 16 amino acids. Germline CDR1 and CDR2: SGHTA and FQGNSA. CDR3 protein: CASSQRASGGADTQYF. CDR3 DNA sequence: TGTGCCAGCAGCCAGAGGGCTAGCGGGGGTGCAGATACGCAGTATTTT.

The rearrangement links TRBV20-1 to TRBJ1-5; D remains ambiguous. Trimming cost V 3 bases and J 4 bases, with 16 bases left between them. The CDR3 covers 15 residues. From germline, CDR1 is DFQATT and CDR2 SNEGSKA (reference sequence). CDR3 amino acids: CSASLSAGGNQPQHF. The CDR3 DNA reads TGCAGTGCTAGTCTATCCGCAGGTGGTAATCAGCCCCAGCATTTT.

The chain combines TRBV6-5 with TRBJ2-5; possibly TRBD1 for D (6 bases). The V gene lost 11 bases and the J gene lost 5 bases, with 12 bases spanning the gap. The CDR3 is 11 amino acids. Germline V gene data show CDR1 as MNHEY and CDR2 as SVGAGI. CDR3 in amino acids: CAVGGWETQYF. The CDR3 DNA follows: TGTGCCGTAGGGGGTTGGGAGACCCAGTACTTC.